This record looks at one T cell receptor (beta chain) sequence and its context. Its antigen is unknown. The repertoire was sequenced with immunoSEQ multiplex PCR; TCRdb's copy has only in-frame clones and lacks some. The sample includes just under 100,000 clones, around 94% of them seen just once. This entry belongs to a study of OX40 agonist ivuxolimab in advanced cancers. About the study: Patients were dosed intravenously with ivuxolimab at 0.01 to 10 mg/kg every 2 weeks. The group had a mean age of around 60 years, ranged from roughly 20 to 79, and was 75% to 85% male. Overall study findings and caveats: On average, CD8+ T cells had more expanded clones than CD4+. In the 0.1-3.0 mg/kg groups, partial responders showed among the lowest expansion.

The CDR3 covers 15 residues. Germline lookup yields CDR1 SGHTA and CDR2 FQGNSA. V was clipped by 5 bases and J by 3 bases; unmatched bases: 10. Specimen: CD4+ or CD8+ T cells sorted from blood, collected in a trial of the OX40 agonist ivuxolimab. This TCR was recovered from an adult with an advanced solid tumor such as melanoma, head and neck, liver or kidney cancer. J is TRBJ2-7 and V is TRBV7-2; 7 nucleotides line up with TRBD2. Written as DNA, the CDR3 is TGTGCCAGCAGCCCACGGGTAGCGGGTGGCTACGAGCAGTACTTC. Protein product: CASSPRVAGGYEQYF.